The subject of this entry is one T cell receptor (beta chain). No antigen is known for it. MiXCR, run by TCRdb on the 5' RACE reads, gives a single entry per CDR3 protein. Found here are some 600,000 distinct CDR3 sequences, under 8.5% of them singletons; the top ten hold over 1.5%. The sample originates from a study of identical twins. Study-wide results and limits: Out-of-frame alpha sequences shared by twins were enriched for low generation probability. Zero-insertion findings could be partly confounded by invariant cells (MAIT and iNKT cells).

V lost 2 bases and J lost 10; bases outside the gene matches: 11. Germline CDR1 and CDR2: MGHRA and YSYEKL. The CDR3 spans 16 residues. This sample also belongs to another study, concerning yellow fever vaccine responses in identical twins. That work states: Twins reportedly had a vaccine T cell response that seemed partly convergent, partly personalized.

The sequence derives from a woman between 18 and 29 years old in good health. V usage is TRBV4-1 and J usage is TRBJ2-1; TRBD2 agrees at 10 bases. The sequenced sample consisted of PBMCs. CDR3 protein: CASSQFLGLAVWEQFF. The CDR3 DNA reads TGCGCCAGCAGCCAATTCTTAGGACTAGCGGTCTGGGAGCAGTTCTTC.